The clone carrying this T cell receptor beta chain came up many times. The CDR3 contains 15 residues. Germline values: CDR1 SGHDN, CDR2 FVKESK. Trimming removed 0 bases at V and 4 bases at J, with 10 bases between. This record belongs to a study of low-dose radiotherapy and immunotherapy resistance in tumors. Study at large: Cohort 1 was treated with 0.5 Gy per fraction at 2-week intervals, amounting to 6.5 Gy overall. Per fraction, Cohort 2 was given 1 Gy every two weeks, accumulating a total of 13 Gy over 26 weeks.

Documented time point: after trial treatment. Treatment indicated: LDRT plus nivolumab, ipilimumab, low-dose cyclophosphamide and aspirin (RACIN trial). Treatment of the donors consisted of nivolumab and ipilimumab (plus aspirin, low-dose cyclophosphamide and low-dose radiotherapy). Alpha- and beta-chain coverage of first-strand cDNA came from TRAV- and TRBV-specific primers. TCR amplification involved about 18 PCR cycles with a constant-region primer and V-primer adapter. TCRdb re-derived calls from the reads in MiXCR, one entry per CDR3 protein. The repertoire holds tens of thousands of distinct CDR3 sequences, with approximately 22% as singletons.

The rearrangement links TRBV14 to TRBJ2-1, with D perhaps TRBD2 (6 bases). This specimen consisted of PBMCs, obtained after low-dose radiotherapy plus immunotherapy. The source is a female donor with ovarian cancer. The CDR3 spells CASSQDSGFYNEQFF. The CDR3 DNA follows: TGTGCCAGCAGCCAAGACAGCGGGTTTTACAATGAGCAGTTCTTC.